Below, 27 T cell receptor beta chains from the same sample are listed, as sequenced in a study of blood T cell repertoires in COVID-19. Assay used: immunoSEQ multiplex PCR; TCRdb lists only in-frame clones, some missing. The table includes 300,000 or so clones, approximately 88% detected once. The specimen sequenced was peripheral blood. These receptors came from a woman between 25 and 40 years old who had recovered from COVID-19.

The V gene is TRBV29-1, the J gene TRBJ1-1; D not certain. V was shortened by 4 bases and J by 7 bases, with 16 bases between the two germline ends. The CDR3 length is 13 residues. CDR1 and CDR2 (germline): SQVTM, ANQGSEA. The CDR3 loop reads CSVGRESGDEAFF. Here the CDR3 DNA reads TGCAGCGTTGGCCGGGAAAGCGGTGATGAAGCTTTCTTT.

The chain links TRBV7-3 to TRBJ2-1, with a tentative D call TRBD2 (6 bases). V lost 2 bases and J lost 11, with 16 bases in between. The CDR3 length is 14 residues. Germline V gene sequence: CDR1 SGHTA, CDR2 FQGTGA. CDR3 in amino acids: CASSLLGLDSQQFF. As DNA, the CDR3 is TGTGCCAGCAGCTTATTGGGACTCGACTCTCAGCAGTTCTTC. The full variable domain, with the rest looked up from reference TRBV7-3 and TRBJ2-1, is GAGVSQTPSNKVTEKGKYVELRCDPISGHTALYWYRQSLGQGPEFLIYFQGTGAADDSGLPNDRFFAVRPEGSVSTLKIQRTERGDSAVYLCASSLLGLDSQQFFGPGTRLTVL.

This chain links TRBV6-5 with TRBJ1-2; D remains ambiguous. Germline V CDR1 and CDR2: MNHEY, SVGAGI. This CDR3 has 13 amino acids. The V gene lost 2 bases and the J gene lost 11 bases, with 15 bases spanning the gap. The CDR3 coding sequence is TGTGCCAGCAGTTACCGCGGTACCCCCCGGTACACCTTC. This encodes CASSYRGTPRYTF.

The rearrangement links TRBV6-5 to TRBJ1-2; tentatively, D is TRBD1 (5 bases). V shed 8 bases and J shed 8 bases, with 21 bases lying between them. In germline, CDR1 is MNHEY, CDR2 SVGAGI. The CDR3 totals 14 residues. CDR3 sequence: CASGQILQGRGYTF. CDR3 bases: TGTGCCAGCGGTCAGATTCTTCAGGGAAGAGGCTACACCTTC.

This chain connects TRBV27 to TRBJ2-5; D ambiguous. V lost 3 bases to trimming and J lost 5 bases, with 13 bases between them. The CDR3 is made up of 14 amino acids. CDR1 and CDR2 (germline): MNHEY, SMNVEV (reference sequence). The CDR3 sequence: CASSFYSESETQYF. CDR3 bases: TGTGCCAGCAGTTTCTATTCCGAAAGTGAGACCCAGTACTTC.

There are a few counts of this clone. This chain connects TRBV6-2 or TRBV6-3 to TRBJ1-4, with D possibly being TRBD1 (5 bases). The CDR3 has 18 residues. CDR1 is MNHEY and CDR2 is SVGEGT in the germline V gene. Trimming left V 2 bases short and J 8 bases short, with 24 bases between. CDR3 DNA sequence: TGTGCCAGCAGTTACCCTTCACGAACGACAGCAACCATAGAAAAACTGTTTTTT. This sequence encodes CASSYPSRTTATIEKLFF.

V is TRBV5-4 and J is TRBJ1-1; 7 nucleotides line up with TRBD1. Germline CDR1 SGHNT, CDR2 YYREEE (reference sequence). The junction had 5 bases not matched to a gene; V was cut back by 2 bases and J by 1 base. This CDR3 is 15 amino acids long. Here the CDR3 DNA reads TGTGCCAGCAGCTTTTCCGGGACAGCGAACACTGAAGCTTTCTTT. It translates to CASSFSGTANTEAFF.

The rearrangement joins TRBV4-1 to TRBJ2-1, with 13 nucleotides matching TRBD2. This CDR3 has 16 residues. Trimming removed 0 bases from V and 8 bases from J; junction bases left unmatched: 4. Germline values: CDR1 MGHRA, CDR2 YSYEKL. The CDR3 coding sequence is TGCGCCAGCAGCCAAGAAGGACTAGCGGGGGATGATGAGCAGTTCTTC. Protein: CASSQEGLAGDDEQFF.

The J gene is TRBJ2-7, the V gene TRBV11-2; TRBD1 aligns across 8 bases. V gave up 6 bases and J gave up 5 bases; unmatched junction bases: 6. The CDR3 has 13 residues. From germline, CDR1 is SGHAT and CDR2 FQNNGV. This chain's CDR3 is CASSLDRENEQYF. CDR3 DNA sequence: TGTGCCAGCAGTTTGGACAGGGAGAACGAGCAGTACTTC.

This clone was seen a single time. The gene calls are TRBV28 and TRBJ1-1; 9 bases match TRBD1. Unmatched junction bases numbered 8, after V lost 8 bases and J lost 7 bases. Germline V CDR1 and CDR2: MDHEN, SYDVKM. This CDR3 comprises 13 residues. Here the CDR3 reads CASGGQGSLEAFF. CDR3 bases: TGTGCCAGCGGCGGACAGGGGAGTCTTGAAGCTTTCTTT.

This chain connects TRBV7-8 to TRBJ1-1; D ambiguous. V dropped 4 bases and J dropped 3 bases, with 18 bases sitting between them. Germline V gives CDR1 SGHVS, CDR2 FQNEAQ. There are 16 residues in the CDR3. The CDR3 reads CASSSLWAMGDTEAFF. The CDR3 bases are TGTGCCAGCAGCTCCTTATGGGCTATGGGCGACACTGAAGCTTTCTTT. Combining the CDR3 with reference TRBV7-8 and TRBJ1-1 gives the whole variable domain GAGVSQSPRYKVAKRGQDVALRCDPISGHVSLFWYQQALGQGPEFLTYFQNEAQLDKSGLPSDRFFAERPEGSVSTLKIQRTQQEDSAVYLCASSSLWAMGDTEAFFGQGTRLTVV.

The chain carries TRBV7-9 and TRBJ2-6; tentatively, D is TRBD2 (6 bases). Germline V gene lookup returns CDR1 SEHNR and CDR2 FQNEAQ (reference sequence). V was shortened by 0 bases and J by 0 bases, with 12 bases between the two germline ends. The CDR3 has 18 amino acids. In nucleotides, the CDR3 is TGTGCCAGCAGCTTAGCGCTACGGGGGAACTCTGGGGCCAACGTCCTGACTTTC. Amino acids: CASSLALRGNSGANVLTF.

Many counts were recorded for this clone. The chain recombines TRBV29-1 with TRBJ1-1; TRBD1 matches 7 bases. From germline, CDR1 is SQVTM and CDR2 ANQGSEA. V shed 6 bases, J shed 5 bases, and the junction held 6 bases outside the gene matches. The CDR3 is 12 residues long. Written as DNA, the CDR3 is TGCAGCGTGGAGGGGGCTGGGACTGAAGCTTTCTTT. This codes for CSVEGAGTEAFF.

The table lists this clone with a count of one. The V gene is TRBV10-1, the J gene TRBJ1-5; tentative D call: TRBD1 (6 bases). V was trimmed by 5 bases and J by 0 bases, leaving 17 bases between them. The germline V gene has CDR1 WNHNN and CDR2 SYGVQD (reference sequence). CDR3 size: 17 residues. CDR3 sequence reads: CASSHDTGTNSNQPQHF. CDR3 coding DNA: TGCGCCAGCAGTCATGATACAGGGACAAATAGCAATCAGCCCCAGCATTTT.

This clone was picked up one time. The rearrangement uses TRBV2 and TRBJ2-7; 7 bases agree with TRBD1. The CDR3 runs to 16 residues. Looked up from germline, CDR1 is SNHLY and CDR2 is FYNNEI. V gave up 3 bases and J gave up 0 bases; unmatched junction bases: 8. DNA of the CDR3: TGTGCCAGCAGTGATTGGACAGGATCAACCTCCTACGAGCAGTACTTC. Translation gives CASSDWTGSTSYEQYF.

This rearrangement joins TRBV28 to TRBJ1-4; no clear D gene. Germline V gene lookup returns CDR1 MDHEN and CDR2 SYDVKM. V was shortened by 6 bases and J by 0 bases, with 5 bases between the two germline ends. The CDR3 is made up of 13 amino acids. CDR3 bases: TGTGCCAGCAGGAGGACAACTAATGAAAAACTGTTTTTT. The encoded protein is CASRRTTNEKLFF.

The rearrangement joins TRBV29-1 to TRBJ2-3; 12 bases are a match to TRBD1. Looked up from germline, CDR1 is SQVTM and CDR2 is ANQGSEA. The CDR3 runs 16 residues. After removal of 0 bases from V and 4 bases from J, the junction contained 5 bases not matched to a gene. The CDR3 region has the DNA TGCAGCGTTGAAGATAGGGACAGGGGGCGTTCAGATACGCAGTATTTT. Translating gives CSVEDRDRGRSDTQYF.

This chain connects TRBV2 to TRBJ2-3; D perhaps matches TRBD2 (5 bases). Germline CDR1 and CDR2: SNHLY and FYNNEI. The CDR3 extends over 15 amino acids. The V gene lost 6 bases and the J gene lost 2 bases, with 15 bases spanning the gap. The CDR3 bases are TGTGCCAGCAGCCCCCCGGTAGCGATCACAGATACGCAGTATTTT. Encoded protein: CASSPPVAITDTQYF.

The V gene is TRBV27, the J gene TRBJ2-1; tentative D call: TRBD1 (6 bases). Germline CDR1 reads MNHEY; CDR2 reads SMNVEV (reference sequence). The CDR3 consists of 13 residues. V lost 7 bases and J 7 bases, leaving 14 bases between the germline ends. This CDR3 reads CASTLVRGNEQFF. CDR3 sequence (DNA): TGTGCCAGCACCCTAGTCAGGGGTAATGAGCAGTTCTTC.

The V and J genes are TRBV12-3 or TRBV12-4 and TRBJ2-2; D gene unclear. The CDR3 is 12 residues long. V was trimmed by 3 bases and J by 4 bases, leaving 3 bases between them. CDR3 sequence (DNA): TGTGCCAGCAGTTTCCTCACCGGGGAGCTGTTTTTT. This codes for CASSFLTGELFF.

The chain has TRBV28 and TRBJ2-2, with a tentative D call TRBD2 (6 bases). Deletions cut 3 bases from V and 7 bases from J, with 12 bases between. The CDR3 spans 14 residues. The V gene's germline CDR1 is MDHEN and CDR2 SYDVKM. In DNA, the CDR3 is TGTGCCAGCAGTTTGCTGGCCGGGGGCGGGGAGCTGTTTTTT. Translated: CASSLLAGGGELFF.

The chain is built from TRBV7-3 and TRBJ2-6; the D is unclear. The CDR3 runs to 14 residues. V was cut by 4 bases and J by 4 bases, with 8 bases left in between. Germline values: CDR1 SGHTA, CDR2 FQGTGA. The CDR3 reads CASSSPTGANVLTF. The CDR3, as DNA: TGTGCCAGCAGCTCCCCCACAGGGGCCAACGTCCTGACTTTC.

The CDR3 DNA reads as TGTGCCAGCGGAATGGCAGGGGACGGCTACACCTTC. It encodes CASGMAGDGYTF. The chain links TRBV27 to TRBJ1-2, with D possibly TRBD1 on 6 matching bases. Between the trimmed V and J ends, which lost 8 bases and 8 bases, there was a span of 15 bases. The length of the CDR3 is 12 residues. Germline V gene lookup returns CDR1 MNHEY and CDR2 SMNVEV (reference sequence).

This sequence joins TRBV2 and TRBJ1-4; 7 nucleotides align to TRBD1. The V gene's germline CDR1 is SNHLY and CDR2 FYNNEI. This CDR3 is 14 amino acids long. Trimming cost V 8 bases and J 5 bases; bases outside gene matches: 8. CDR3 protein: CASEGGEANEKLFF. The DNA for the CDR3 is TGTGCCAGCGAAGGGGGCGAAGCCAATGAAAAACTGTTTTTT.

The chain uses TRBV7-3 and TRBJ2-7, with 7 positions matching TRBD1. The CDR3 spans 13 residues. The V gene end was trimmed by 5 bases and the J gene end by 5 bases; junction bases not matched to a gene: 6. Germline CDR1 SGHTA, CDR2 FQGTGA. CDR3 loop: CASSVGTDHEQYF. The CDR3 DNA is TGTGCCAGCAGCGTCGGGACAGACCACGAGCAGTACTTC. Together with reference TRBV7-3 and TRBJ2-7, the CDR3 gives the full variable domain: GAGVSQTPSNKVTEKGKYVELRCDPISGHTALYWYRQSLGQGPEFLIYFQGTGAADDSGLPNDRFFAVRPEGSVSTLKIQRTERGDSAVYLCASSVGTDHEQYFGPGTRLTVT.

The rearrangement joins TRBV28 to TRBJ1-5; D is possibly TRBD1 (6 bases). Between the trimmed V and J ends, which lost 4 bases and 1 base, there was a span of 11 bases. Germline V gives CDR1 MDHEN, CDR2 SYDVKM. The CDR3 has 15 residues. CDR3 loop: CASSWGGGSNQPQHF. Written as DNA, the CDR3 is TGTGCCAGCAGTTGGGGGGGCGGGAGCAATCAGCCCCAGCATTTT.

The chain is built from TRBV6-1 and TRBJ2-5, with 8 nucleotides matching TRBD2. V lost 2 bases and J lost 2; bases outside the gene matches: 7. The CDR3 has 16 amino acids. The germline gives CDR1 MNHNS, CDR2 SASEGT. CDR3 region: CASSELPGGGQETQYF. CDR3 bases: TGTGCCAGCAGTGAATTGCCCGGGGGGGGACAAGAGACCCAGTACTTC.